The 26 T cell receptor beta chains below come from one sample, sequenced in a study of cytomegalovirus exposure and HLA in healthy donors. Researchers ran the PCR with 60 Vbeta and 13 Jbeta primers. TCRdb keeps only in-frame clones here, not all; method: immunoSEQ multiplex PCR. The repertoire holds 77,000 or so clones, with about 80% as singletons. Sequencing was carried out using PBMCs. Every receptor here comes from a woman aged 35 to 49 in good health and CMV-seronegative.

The V call is TRBV19, the J call TRBJ2-7; TRBD1 matches 8 bases. CDR3 size: 14 residues. Germline V gives CDR1 LNHDA, CDR2 SQIVND (reference sequence). V lost 3 bases, J lost 2 bases, and 3 bases stayed unmatched. CDR3 sequence reads: CASSMTGVTYEQYF. CDR3 DNA: TGTGCCAGTAGTATGACAGGGGTAACCTACGAGCAGTACTTC.

CDR3 amino acids: CASSRGGESDEQFF. The DNA of the CDR3 is TGTGCCAGCTCCCGCGGGGGGGAATCGGATGAGCAGTTCTTC. The chain is built from TRBV18 and TRBJ2-1; 9 nucleotides line up with TRBD2. Germline V gene sequence: CDR1 KGHSH, CDR2 LQKENI. V shed 6 bases and J 8 bases; nucleotides not matched to a gene: 8. There are 14 residues in the CDR3.

This clone was seen only a few times. The chain joins TRBV5-5 to TRBJ2-1; weak D call: TRBD2 (5 bases). V was shortened by 0 bases and J by 10 bases, with 8 bases between the two germline ends. The CDR3 length is 12 residues. Germline V lookup: CDR1 SGHKS, CDR2 YYEKEE (reference sequence). The CDR3: CASSLGSGEQFF. The DNA of the CDR3 is TGTGCCAGCAGCTTGGGGTCGGGGGAGCAGTTCTTC.

The V call is TRBV15, the J call TRBJ2-5; 9 bases are a match to TRBD2. The CDR3 length is 16 residues. Unmatched junction bases numbered 8, after V lost 1 base and J lost 5 bases. The V gene's germline CDR1 is LNHNV and CDR2 YYDKDF (reference sequence). The CDR3 coding sequence is TGTGCCACCAGCAGAGCTGCGGGAGGGCCGCGGGAGACCCAGTACTTC. It encodes CATSRAAGGPRETQYF.

V usage is TRBV5-1 and J usage is TRBJ1-2; the match to TRBD1 covers 11 bases. In germline, CDR1 is SGHRS, CDR2 YFSETQ. The ends lost 4 bases at V and 6 bases at J; junction bases unmatched: 8. CDR3 length: 15 residues. CDR3: CASSLDRGPIDGYTF. The CDR3 region has the DNA TGCGCCAGCAGCCTGGACAGGGGGCCTATAGATGGCTACACCTTC.

The rearrangement uses TRBV6-6 and TRBJ1-2; maybe TRBD1 (5 bases). The germline V gene has CDR1 MNHNY and CDR2 SVGAGI (reference sequence). Trimming removed 0 bases from V and 2 bases from J, with 7 bases in between. This CDR3 is 14 amino acids long. CDR3 sequence (DNA): TGTGCCAGCAGTTACTCTGCAGGGAACTATGGCTACACCTTC. Encoded protein: CASSYSAGNYGYTF.

V usage is TRBV7-2 and J usage is TRBJ2-1; 8 bases are a match to TRBD1. V was clipped by 5 bases and J by 6 bases; unmatched bases: 9. This CDR3 comprises 15 residues. Germline loops: CDR1 SGHTA, CDR2 FQGNSA. CDR3 nucleotide sequence: TGTGCCAGCAGCCCTACGGGACAGGCGTTCAATGAGCAGTTCTTC. Its protein product is CASSPTGQAFNEQFF.

The chain has TRBV25-1 and TRBJ2-3; TRBD2 matches at 9 bases. This CDR3 is built from 17 residues. The germline gives CDR1 MGHDK, CDR2 SYGVNS. With V trimmed by 3 bases and J by 2 bases, 9 bases remained unmatched. The CDR3: CASSDMTSGRYTDTQYF. The CDR3, as DNA: TGTGCCAGCAGTGACATGACTAGCGGAAGATACACAGATACGCAGTATTTT.

The chain has TRBV2 and TRBJ1-1, with D possibly matching TRBD1 (5 bases). The CDR3 loop spans 15 amino acids. V was clipped by 8 bases and J by 2 bases, with 18 bases between them. Germline V gives CDR1 SNHLY, CDR2 FYNNEI. The CDR3 here is CASRWGGRINTEAFF. CDR3 sequence (DNA): TGTGCCAGCCGGTGGGGGGGAAGGATAAACACTGAAGCTTTCTTT.

This clone was counted between two and nine times. V gene TRBV4-2 combines with J gene TRBJ2-2; 9 bases are a match to TRBD1. J lost 0 bases, V lost 4 bases, and 6 bases had no gene match. The CDR3 consists of 17 residues. CDR1 is LGHNA, CDR2 YNFKEQ, per germline. Here the CDR3 reads CASSPRGQGSNTGELFF. DNA of the CDR3: TGTGCCAGCAGCCCGCGGGGACAGGGATCGAACACCGGGGAGCTGTTTTTT.

The table lists this clone with a few counts. This chain links TRBV4-2 with TRBJ2-3; 8 nucleotides match TRBD2. Losses at the gene ends were 1 base for V and 3 bases for J; bases not matched to a gene: 3. The CDR3 loop spans 15 amino acids. Germline lookup yields CDR1 LGHNA and CDR2 YNFKEQ. The chain's CDR3 is CASSQAGGPTDTQYF. CDR3 in DNA: TGTGCCAGCAGCCAAGCGGGGGGGCCTACAGATACGCAGTATTTT.

The chain joins TRBV5-1 to TRBJ2-7, with 8 bases matching TRBD2. V shed 1 base and J 0 bases; nucleotides not matched to a gene: 3. The length of the CDR3 is 15 residues. Germline CDR1 reads SGHRS; CDR2 reads YFSETQ. The chain's CDR3 is CASSLSSGASYEQYF. CDR3 bases: TGCGCCAGCAGCTTGAGTAGCGGGGCCTCCTACGAGCAGTACTTC.

The J gene is TRBJ2-2, the V gene TRBV4-3, with 9 bases lining up with TRBD1. The ends lost 1 base at V and 9 bases at J; junction bases unmatched: 18. The CDR3 has 19 residues. CDR1 is LGHNA and CDR2 is YSLEER in the germline V gene. The CDR3 is CASSQGGPGTGRLSRELFF. The CDR3 DNA sequence: TGCGCCAGCAGCCAAGGGGGTCCGGGGACAGGGAGATTAAGTCGGGAGCTGTTTTTT.

This chain joins TRBV5-7 and TRBJ2-5, with D maybe TRBD1 (6 bases). The assigned J gene may be wrong: the sequence end matches TRBJ2-7 better. TRBV5-7 is given ORF status, its function remaining uncertain. CDR3 size: 17 residues. The CDR3 here is CASKHPRWGRGIYEQYF. Written as DNA, the CDR3 is TGTGCCAGCAAGCACCCCCGGTGGGGCAGGGGAATTTACGAGCAGTACTTC.

V usage is TRBV11-2 and J usage is TRBJ2-4; D may be TRBD1 (6 bases). V lost 5 bases and J 2 bases, leaving 13 bases between the germline ends. This CDR3 region has 15 residues. From germline, CDR1 is SGHAT and CDR2 FQNNGV. The CDR3 reads CASSTYRETKNIQYF. CDR3 bases: TGTGCCAGCAGCACGTACAGGGAAACCAAAAACATTCAGTACTTC.

This rearrangement joins TRBV30 to TRBJ2-2; TRBD1 aligns across 9 bases. There are 15 residues in the CDR3. After removal of 5 bases from V and 8 bases from J, the junction contained 12 bases not matched to a gene. The V gene's germline CDR1 is GTSNPN and CDR2 SVGIG (reference sequence). In DNA, the CDR3 is TGTGCCTGGTCAGCTCCGGGACAGGGTATAGGGGAGCTGTTTTTT. Translated: CAWSAPGQGIGELFF.

The gene calls are TRBV21-1 and TRBJ2-7; TRBD2, the D gene given by the table, was not confirmed from the DNA. TRBV21-1 is deemed a pseudogene. The CDR3 consists of 17 residues. The CDR3 DNA sequence: TGTGCCAGCAGCAAAGCGCTTTATTTTTCAAGAGTTTACGAGCAGTACTTC. The encoded protein is CASSKALYFSRVYEQYF.

V usage is TRBV4-2 and J usage is TRBJ2-5; 13 bases agree with TRBD2. Losses at the gene ends were 7 bases for V and 5 bases for J; bases not matched to a gene: 10. Germline V gene sequence: CDR1 LGHNA, CDR2 YNFKEQ. The CDR3 contains 16 residues. The CDR3 spells CASKYGTSGEVETQYF. The CDR3 region has the DNA TGTGCCAGCAAATACGGGACTAGCGGGGAGGTTGAGACCCAGTACTTC.

This chain joins TRBV7-9 and TRBJ1-2; TRBD1 matches 8 bases. The CDR3 consists of 14 residues. Trimming at V came to 2 bases and at J to 5 bases, leaving 4 bases not matched to a gene. Germline V gene data show CDR1 as SEHNR and CDR2 as FQNEAQ (reference sequence). CDR3 loop: CASSLPGQGYGYTF. CDR3 DNA sequence: TGTGCCAGCAGCTTACCCGGACAGGGTTATGGCTACACCTTC.

The chain carries TRBV11-2 and TRBJ2-1, with D maybe TRBD2 (5 bases). The germline V gene has CDR1 SGHAT and CDR2 FQNNGV. Trimming shortened V by 0 bases and J by 9 bases, and 18 bases separated the two germline ends. CDR3 length equals 16 residues. CDR3 residues: CASSLDLSVGVGEQFF. DNA for the CDR3: TGTGCCAGCAGCTTAGATTTGAGTGTCGGGGTCGGTGAGCAGTTCTTC.

The genes are TRBV4-1 and TRBJ1-5, with D uncertain. Germline CDR1 and CDR2: MGHRA and YSYEKL. V was shortened by 0 bases and J by 1 base, with 4 bases between the two germline ends. The CDR3 sequence is 14 residues long. The CDR3 is CASSQDRSNQPQHF. The DNA for the CDR3 is TGCGCCAGCAGCCAAGACCGGAGCAATCAGCCCCAGCATTTT.

This clone was detected only a few times. This chain links TRBV11-2 with TRBJ2-7; 8 nucleotides line up with TRBD2. The CDR3 has 14 residues. The germline CDR1 and CDR2 sequences are SGHAT and FQNNGV. V shed 4 bases, J shed 1 base, and the junction held 3 bases outside the gene matches. The CDR3 spells CASSSGTSSYEQYF. The CDR3 nucleotides read TGTGCCAGCAGCTCCGGGACTAGTTCCTACGAGCAGTACTTC.

The chain joins TRBV7-9 to TRBJ1-2, with D perhaps TRBD1 (5 bases). The CDR3 spans 14 residues. The V gene lost 1 base and the J gene lost 4 bases, with 10 bases spanning the gap. Germline CDR1 is SEHNR and CDR2 is FQNEAQ (reference sequence). The CDR3 here is CASSLGAGSYGYTF. The CDR3 coding sequence is TGTGCCAGCAGCTTAGGAGCAGGGTCCTATGGCTACACCTTC.

The CDR3 region is CASYPNNRGRGTGELFF. The CDR3 DNA reads as TGTGCCAGCTATCCGAATAACCGGGGCAGGGGCACCGGGGAGCTGTTTTTT. The chain has TRBV28 and TRBJ2-2, with D possibly matching TRBD1 (6 bases). Germline CDR1 MDHEN, CDR2 SYDVKM. V lost 8 bases and J lost 4, with 23 bases in between. The CDR3 consists of 17 residues.

This chain connects TRBV9 to TRBJ2-1; 7 bases agree with TRBD1. V was pared by 2 bases and J by 3 bases, with 17 bases of the junction left unmatched. Per germline, CDR1 SGDLS and CDR2 YYNGEE. CDR3 length equals 19 residues. This CDR3 is CASSVADRVRSASYNEQFF. CDR3 DNA sequence: TGTGCCAGCAGCGTCGCCGACAGGGTTAGATCGGCTAGCTACAATGAGCAGTTCTTC.

This clone was seen a few times. This chain uses TRBV11-2 with TRBJ2-1, with 10 bases that match TRBD2. The junction had 6 bases not matched to a gene; V was cut back by 0 bases and J by 7 bases. This CDR3 has 16 residues. The germline V gene has CDR1 SGHAT and CDR2 FQNNGV. The CDR3 coding sequence is TGTGCCAGCAGCTTAGATCGCGGACTAGCGGCGAATGAGCAGTTCTTC. This sequence encodes CASSLDRGLAANEQFF.